This T cell receptor beta chain was profiled in a study of T cell responses to AZD1222 COVID-19 vaccine. Study-wide findings and caveats: A mostly white British donor set with more females was recruited, and clonal diversity was possibly underestimated. Repertoires in all cases were sampled only once the peak T cell response had passed.

CDR1 is MDHEN, CDR2 SYDVKM, per germline. The length of the CDR3 is 17 residues. Trimming stripped 5 bases from V and 9 bases from J, with 29 bases between. The data were produced by immunoSEQ multiplex PCR, yet TCRdb's version contains in-frame clones alone and is incomplete. This sample has approximately 140,000 clones; roughly nine tenths occur once, and the top ten carry approximately 5.1%. In its sample, this clone was seen once. No antigen is known for it. The receptor's source is an adult in good health. The material sequenced was peripheral blood, taken on day 0 of AZD1222 vaccination. The rearrangement uses TRBV28 and TRBJ2-7; D gene uncertain. This CDR3 is CASSQPRISYPPYGQYF. In DNA form, the CDR3 reads TGTGCCAGCAGTCAACCTCGTATCAGCTACCCCCCCTATGGGCAGTACTTC. The whole variable domain, filled in from reference TRBV28 and TRBJ2-7, reads DVKVTQSSRYLVKRTGEKVFLECVQDMDHENMFWYRQDPGLGLRLIYFSYDVKMKEKGDIPEGYSVSREKKERFSLILESASTNQTSMYLCASSQPRISYPPYGQYFGPGTRLTVT.